This passage covers 13 T cell receptor beta chains from one sample sequenced in a study of shared clonotypes between healthy human individuals. Profiled with immunoSEQ multiplex PCR; TCRdb holds only in-frame clones, not every one. The sample lists roughly 2 million clones, 95% occurring once. Sequencing was performed on naive CD4+ T cells sorted from blood. The subset denotes: CD45RA+ positively selected. The source is a young man in good health.

The chain carries TRBV7-2 and TRBJ2-7; possible D gene TRBD1, 6 bases. The CDR3 sequence is 14 residues long. Germline V CDR1 and CDR2: SGHTA, FQGNSA. With 5 bases removed from V and 0 bases from J, the gap between germline ends came to 11 bases. The CDR3 loop is CASSKQGVSYEQYF. The CDR3 DNA follows: TGTGCCAGCAGCAAACAGGGCGTCTCCTACGAGCAGTACTTC.

The chain couples TRBV5-1 to TRBJ2-7, with D uncertain. Trimming took 4 bases from V and 0 from J, leaving 17 bases between them. Germline lookup yields CDR1 SGHRS and CDR2 YFSETQ. This CDR3 is built from 16 residues. DNA of the CDR3: TGCGCCAGCAGCCCGTCCCCCGTCCTTAGCTCCTACGAGCAGTACTTC. It is translated as CASSPSPVLSSYEQYF. The variable domain in full, completed from reference TRBV5-1 and TRBJ2-7, reads KAGVTQTPRYLIKTRGQQVTLSCSPISGHRSVSWYQQTPGQGLQFLFEYFSETQRNKGNFPGRFSGRQFSNSRSEMNVSTLELGDSALYLCASSPSPVLSSYEQYFGPGTRLTVT.

This clone is a singleton in its sample. The chain employs TRBV10-3 and TRBJ1-1; no reliable D call. Trimming cost V 5 bases and J 0 bases, with 10 bases left between them. The CDR3 runs 14 residues. Germline V gives CDR1 ENHRY, CDR2 SYGVKD. The CDR3 DNA sequence: TGTGCCATCAGTAGTCTGGGTATGAACACTGAAGCTTTCTTT. Its translation: CAISSLGMNTEAFF.

Only a few counts were recorded for this clone. The chain links TRBV28 to TRBJ2-5; TRBD2 agrees at 13 bases. With 6 bases clipped from V and 1 base from J, the junction kept 2 bases outside the gene matches. The CDR3 covers 15 residues. Germline V lookup: CDR1 MDHEN, CDR2 SYDVKM. Written as DNA, the CDR3 is TGTGCCAGCAGCCGGACTAGCGGGGGCCAAGAGACCCAGTACTTC. As protein: CASSRTSGGQETQYF. Variable domain in full (rest from reference TRBV28 and TRBJ2-5): DVKVTQSSRYLVKRTGEKVFLECVQDMDHENMFWYRQDPGLGLRLIYFSYDVKMKEKGDIPEGYSVSREKKERFSLILESASTNQTSMYLCASSRTSGGQETQYFGPGTRLLVL.

The chain recombines TRBV5-4 with TRBJ2-1; 8 nucleotides align to TRBD2. The length of the CDR3 is 18 residues. V lost 4 bases, J lost 5 bases, and 17 bases stayed unmatched. CDR1 is SGHNT and CDR2 is YYREEE in the germline V gene (reference sequence). CDR3 residues: CASSRGGLEGVAHNEQFF. The CDR3 DNA reads as TGTGCCAGCAGCCGAGGGGGACTAGAAGGCGTGGCTCACAATGAGCAGTTCTTC.

CDR3: CATSRQDENEQFF. The CDR3 DNA is TGTGCCACCAGCAGACAGGATGAGAATGAGCAGTTCTTC. The genes are TRBV15 and TRBJ2-1; D uncertain. In germline, CDR1 is LNHNV, CDR2 YYDKDF (reference sequence). V was shortened by 2 bases and J by 7 bases, with 9 bases between the two germline ends. The CDR3 is 13 residues long.

The rearrangement uses TRBV29-1 and TRBJ2-5; tentative D call: TRBD1 (6 bases). The CDR3 consists of 13 residues. Germline V gives CDR1 SQVTM, CDR2 ANQGSEA. Trimming cost V 5 bases and J 2 bases, with 12 bases left between them. The CDR3 region has the DNA TGCAGCGTTCGGGAAGGACAGCAAGAGACCCAGTACTTC. Translation gives CSVREGQQETQYF.

The chain has TRBV5-6 and TRBJ1-6, with TRBD1 identical over 12 bases. The junction had 5 bases not matched to a gene; V was cut back by 4 bases and J by 6 bases. CDR3 length equals 16 residues. Germline V gene lookup returns CDR1 SGHDT and CDR2 YYEEEE. The CDR3 DNA is TGTGCCAGCAGCCCGGGACAGGGGGCTATTAATTCACCCCTCCACTTT. Protein sequence: CASSPGQGAINSPLHF.

The chain recombines TRBV6-6 with TRBJ2-7, with TRBD2 as a possible D gene (6 bases). CDR1 MNHNY and CDR2 SVGAGI come from the germline V gene (reference sequence). Deletions cut 0 bases from V and 7 bases from J, with 10 bases between. The CDR3 covers 13 residues. CDR3 protein: CASSYSEGREQYF. CDR3 in DNA: TGTGCCAGCAGTTACTCGGAGGGGCGGGAGCAGTACTTC.

The chain uses TRBV19 and TRBJ1-4, with a tentative D call TRBD1 (5 bases). Trimming pared 1 base from V and 0 bases from J, leaving 9 bases between. Germline values: CDR1 LNHDA, CDR2 SQIVND (reference sequence). The CDR3 is 16 residues long. CDR3 nucleotide sequence: TGTGCCAGTAGTATAGGGGGCAGGTCAACTAATGAAAAACTGTTTTTT. Protein sequence: CASSIGGRSTNEKLFF.

This clone showed up just once. V is TRBV19 and J is TRBJ2-1, with 10 bases aligning to TRBD1. J gave up 7 bases and V 3 bases, and 6 bases lay outside the gene matches. The CDR3 loop spans 15 amino acids. Germline-derived CDR1 and CDR2 are LNHDA and SQIVND (reference sequence). The CDR3 coding sequence is TGTGCCAGTAGTATCCCCGGACAGGGGGTGAATGAGCAGTTCTTC. It translates to CASSIPGQGVNEQFF.

The chain combines TRBV19 with TRBJ2-1; D might be TRBD1 (6 bases). The germline V and J ends were trimmed by 5 bases and 5 bases, with 16 bases remaining between them. The CDR3 is 15 amino acids. Germline CDR1 and CDR2: LNHDA and SQIVND (reference sequence). CDR3 sequence reads: CASSAYRARDNEQFF. DNA of the CDR3: TGTGCCAGTAGTGCCTACAGGGCCAGGGACAATGAGCAGTTCTTC.

This clone was seen only a few times. The chain has TRBV10-2 and TRBJ1-2; the D is unclear. The germline gives CDR1 WSHSY, CDR2 SAAADI. This CDR3 is built from 12 residues. With 2 bases removed from V and 12 bases from J, the gap between germline ends came to 13 bases. The CDR3 DNA sequence: TGCGCCAGCAGTGAGAGTTTGGGGAACCACACCTTC. This codes for CASSESLGNHTF.